This T cell receptor beta chain was sequenced in a study of blood T cell repertoires in COVID-19. Study as a whole: From the United States, Italy and Spain came samples of acute and convalescent COVID-19. Sources were T cells, B-cell-depleted T cells, or PBMCs; the material itself was cDNA or gDNA.

Patients in Seattle were enrolled during active infection, then followed longitudinally. Germline values: CDR1 SGHRS, CDR2 YFSETQ. Trimming pared 5 bases from V and 5 bases from J, leaving 12 bases between. There are 13 residues in the CDR3. Authors' processing steps: Amplification with reference gene primers provided the estimates of nucleated cell counts. The assay was immunoSEQ multiplex PCR, and TCRdb's table has in-frame clones only and misses some. V, J and clone size were drawn from that table, and D and trimming were deduced from the DNA. The table shows 250,000 to 300,000 clones, with around 90% occurring only once.

The V gene is TRBV5-1, the J gene TRBJ2-3, with a possible D match to TRBD2 (7 bases). Material for sequencing was peripheral blood. The origin of this receptor is an older woman with COVID-19, enrolled during active disease. The CDR3 protein is CASRGGVGDTQYF. The CDR3 DNA sequence: TGCGCCAGCAGAGGGGGGGTCGGAGATACGCAGTATTTT.